This T cell receptor (beta chain) derives from a study of breast tumors, draining lymph nodes, adjacent tissues. Study observations and caveats: That most tumor T cells come from lymph nodes remained unproven.

CDR1 and CDR2 from the germline V gene are MGHRA and YSYEKL. V lost 2 bases and J 4 bases, leaving 12 bases between the germline ends. This CDR3 contains 14 residues. This clonotype is medium-sized in the sample. What it binds is not known. TCRdb re-analysed the multiplex PCR reads in MiXCR, keeping a single row per CDR3 protein. The table shows tens of thousands of distinct CDR3 sequences, with under 25% occurring only once. This receptor was obtained from a female donor with breast cancer. Some clones in this sample may be carry-over from other donors' samples. Sequenced input: breast tumor tissue. The chain has TRBV4-1 and TRBJ2-7, with D perhaps TRBD1 or TRBD2 (6 bases each). The CDR3 sequence: CASSQYQGRYEQYF. The CDR3 DNA sequence: TGCGCCAGCAGCCAATATCAGGGGAGGTACGAGCAGTACTTC.